This TCR beta chain was recovered during a study of CD8+CD57+ T cells in acquired aplastic anemia. Background on the study: Quantities of DNA derived from sorted CD4+ and CD8+ cells averaged approximately 3 ug. Overall study findings and caveats: Patients and controls had in common 25 to 30 CD8+ CDR3 sequences.

Worth noting for this clonotype: Antigen unknown.

Trimming stripped 3 bases from V and 2 bases from J, with 13 bases between. From germline, CDR1 is LNHDA and CDR2 SQIVND (reference sequence). This CDR3 has 15 amino acids. TCR beta VDJ and CDR3 were profiled, and genomic DNA was the template. TCRdb fed the reads into MiXCR, producing one record per CDR3 protein. The table lists 100,000 to 150,000 distinct CDR3 sequences, 48% of them singletons. The source of this sequence is a human donor in good health, serving as a control. Sequenced material: sorted CD4+, CD8+, or CD8+CD57+ T cells (not recorded which) from PBMCs. V is TRBV19 and J is TRBJ2-5; weak D call: TRBD1 (6 bases). DNA of the CDR3: TGTGCCAGTAGTATCAACAGGGTAACACAAGAGACCCAGTACTTC. Encoded protein: CASSINRVTQETQYF.